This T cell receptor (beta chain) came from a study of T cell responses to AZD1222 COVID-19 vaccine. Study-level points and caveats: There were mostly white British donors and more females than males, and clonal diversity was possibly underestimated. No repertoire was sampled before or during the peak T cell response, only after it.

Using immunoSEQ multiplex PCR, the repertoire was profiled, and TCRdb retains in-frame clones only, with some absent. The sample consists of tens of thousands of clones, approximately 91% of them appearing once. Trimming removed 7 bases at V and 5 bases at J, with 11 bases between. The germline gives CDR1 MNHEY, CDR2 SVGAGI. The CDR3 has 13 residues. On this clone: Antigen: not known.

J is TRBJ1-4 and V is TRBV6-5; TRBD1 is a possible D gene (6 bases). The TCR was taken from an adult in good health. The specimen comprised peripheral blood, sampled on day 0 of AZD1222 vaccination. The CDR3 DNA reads TGTGCCAGCACGGGGGGCATAAATGAAAAACTGTTTTTT. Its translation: CASTGGINEKLFF.